Following are 32 T cell receptor beta chains from one sample sequenced in a study of cytomegalovirus exposure and HLA in healthy donors. Primers included in the PCR were 60 Vbeta and 13 Jbeta primers. Assay: immunoSEQ multiplex PCR; the TCRdb copy retains only in-frame clones and omits some. The table lists about 60,000 clones, around 73% of them singletons. The sequencing sample was made of PBMCs. The receptors derive from a man aged 50 to 60 in good health and CMV-seronegative.

Here the CDR3 DNA reads TGTGCCAGCAGCGGGGGGGCGGGTAATAATTCACCCCTCCACTTT. This sequence encodes CASSGGAGNNSPLHF. The chain is built from TRBV6-1 and TRBJ1-6; D may be TRBD1 (6 bases). This CDR3 is 15 amino acids long. The V and J ends lost 6 bases and 5 bases respectively, with 14 bases between them. Looked up from germline, CDR1 is MNHNS and CDR2 is SASEGT.

V usage is TRBV18 and J usage is TRBJ2-1; 8 bases fit TRBD2. V dropped 1 base and J dropped 5; count of bases not matched to a gene: 1. The CDR3 extends over 14 amino acids. Looked up from germline, CDR1 is KGHSH and CDR2 is LQKENI. The DNA for the CDR3 is TGTGCCAGCTCACCACGGGGACTAGACAATGAGCAGTTCTTC. This codes for CASSPRGLDNEQFF.

The V call is TRBV7-6, the J call TRBJ2-2; weak D call: TRBD2 (5 bases). The CDR3 is 17 residues long. Trimming pared 5 bases from V and 7 bases from J, leaving 23 bases between. Germline V CDR1 and CDR2: SGHVS, FNYEAQ. The CDR3 sequence: CASSHPSSLVSGGELFF. DNA for the CDR3: TGTGCCAGCAGCCATCCTAGCAGCCTTGTCTCTGGCGGGGAGCTGTTTTTT.

This clone was detected only a few times. This chain uses TRBV7-2 with TRBJ1-1; 8 nucleotides agree with TRBD1. The germline V gene encodes CDR1 SGHTA and CDR2 FQGNSA. J lost 6 bases, V lost 4 bases, and 7 bases had no gene match. CDR3 size: 14 residues. CDR3 region: CASSSRDRGAEAFF. The CDR3 DNA reads TGTGCCAGCAGCTCTAGAGACAGGGGAGCTGAAGCTTTCTTT.

The chain is built from TRBV2 and TRBJ1-1; D is perhaps TRBD1 (5 bases). V gave up 2 bases and J gave up 5 bases, with 21 bases separating them. This CDR3 comprises 17 residues. CDR1 and CDR2 from the germline V gene are SNHLY and FYNNEI. CDR3 coding DNA: TGTGCCAGCAGTGAACTGGGCATAGGACGGGGGGATACTGAAGCTTTCTTT. It is translated as CASSELGIGRGDTEAFF.

Points on this clone: A read error may produce the germline difference seen at one junction end. The chain combines TRBV5-8 with TRBJ1-4; D remains unclear. From germline, CDR1 is SGHTS and CDR2 YDEGEE. The CDR3 extends over 14 amino acids. CDR3 protein: CTSRTLYTNEKLFF. DNA for the CDR3: TGTACCAGCCGTACTTTGTACACTAATGAAAAACTGTTTTTT.

This chain links TRBV6-5 with TRBJ2-5, with a tentative D call TRBD1 (6 bases). The J call is in doubt because the DNA end fits TRBJ2-7 better. CDR1 is MNHEY, CDR2 SVGAGI, per germline. The CDR3 has 15 amino acids. The CDR3 spells CASSYSYREKSEQYF. CDR3 nucleotide sequence: TGTGCCAGCAGTTACTCGTACAGGGAAAAGTCCGAGCAGTACTTC.

V usage is TRBV27 and J usage is TRBJ2-1; D is undetermined. Germline V gives CDR1 MNHEY, CDR2 SMNVEV (reference sequence). The V and J ends lost 5 bases and 0 bases respectively, with 14 bases between them. The CDR3 sequence is 16 residues long. The CDR3 is CASSPFLESSYNEQFF. The DNA of the CDR3 is TGTGCCAGCAGTCCCTTTTTGGAGAGCTCCTACAATGAGCAGTTCTTC.

The V gene is TRBV18, the J gene TRBJ2-2; D is uncertain. This CDR3 region has 13 residues. V was shortened by 3 bases and J by 5 bases, with 7 bases between the two germline ends. CDR1 and CDR2 from the germline V gene are KGHSH and LQKENI. CDR3 amino acids: CASSPRRTGELFF. The CDR3 DNA reads TGTGCCAGCTCACCTCGCAGGACCGGGGAGCTGTTTTTT.

This clone appeared a few times. The rearrangement joins TRBV11-2 to TRBJ2-2, with D possibly being TRBD1 (6 bases). CDR1 is SGHAT and CDR2 is FQNNGV in the germline V gene. Trimming left V 3 bases short and J 7 bases short, with 6 bases between. The CDR3 totals 12 residues. The CDR3 is CASSFRGGELFF. CDR3 in DNA: TGTGCCAGCAGCTTCAGGGGCGGGGAGCTGTTTTTT.

J is TRBJ2-3 and V is TRBV6-6, with 8 nucleotides matching TRBD1. This CDR3 has 13 amino acids. The V gene's germline CDR1 is MNHNY and CDR2 SVGAGI (reference sequence). V gave up 7 bases and J gave up 2 bases; unmatched junction bases: 2. CDR3 amino acids: CASKDRVTDTQYF. DNA for the CDR3: TGTGCCAGCAAGGACAGGGTCACAGATACGCAGTATTTT.

The chain combines TRBV12-5 with TRBJ2-2; 7 bases align to TRBD2. V shed 6 bases and J 1 base; nucleotides not matched to a gene: 2. Germline V gene sequence: CDR1 LGHNT, CDR2 FRNRAP. The CDR3 consists of 14 residues. This CDR3 is CASGTGGNTGELFF. The CDR3 DNA follows: TGTGCTAGTGGAACGGGGGGGAACACCGGGGAGCTGTTTTTT.

The chain has TRBV18 and TRBJ1-6, with 8 bases aligning to TRBD1. This CDR3 contains 15 residues. The germline gives CDR1 KGHSH, CDR2 LQKENI. V lost 2 bases, J lost 7 bases, and 4 bases stayed unmatched. Here the CDR3 DNA reads TGTGCCAGCTCACCATACGGGACAGGCAATTCACCCCTCCACTTT. Translating gives CASSPYGTGNSPLHF.

The genes are TRBV30 and TRBJ2-7; 13 bases fit TRBD2. The CDR3 runs to 16 residues. From germline, CDR1 is GTSNPN and CDR2 SVGIG (reference sequence). Trimming at V came to 1 base and at J to 8 bases, leaving 11 bases not matched to a gene. The CDR3 DNA is TGTGCCTGGAGTGCCGGACTAGCGGGGGCCTCCTCAAAGCAGTACTTC. Protein: CAWSAGLAGASSKQYF.

This rearrangement joins TRBV19 to TRBJ2-3; 12 positions agree with TRBD2. Germline CDR1 is LNHDA and CDR2 is SQIVND (reference sequence). This CDR3 is built from 15 residues. The ends lost 7 bases at V and 3 bases at J; junction bases unmatched: 5. The CDR3 protein is CASNSGTSGTDTQYF. The CDR3 DNA follows: TGTGCCAGTAACTCGGGGACTAGCGGGACAGATACGCAGTATTTT.

The chain couples TRBV5-4 to TRBJ2-5; TRBD1 aligns across 7 bases. V lost 4 bases to trimming and J lost 2 bases; unmatched junction nucleotides: 5. CDR3 length: 14 residues. Germline V gene lookup returns CDR1 SGHNT and CDR2 YYREEE (reference sequence). The CDR3 DNA reads TGTGCCAGCAGCACATCGACAGGGCAAGAGACCCAGTACTTC. It yields the protein CASSTSTGQETQYF.

The rearrangement joins TRBV27 to TRBJ2-5, with unresolved D. The CDR3 is 13 amino acids. Germline-derived CDR1 and CDR2 are MNHEY and SMNVEV (reference sequence). Trimming took off 3 bases at V and 5 bases at J, with 10 bases between the two ends. CDR3 in DNA: TGTGCCAGCAGTTTCGGGTATTGGGAGACCCAGTACTTC. Translated, it gives CASSFGYWETQYF.

This rearrangement joins TRBV18 to TRBJ2-7, with TRBD2 identical over 11 bases. Germline lookup yields CDR1 KGHSH and CDR2 LQKENI. The CDR3 spans 19 residues. The J segment lost 5 bases and the V segment lost 3 bases, leaving 18 bases of the junction unmatched. This CDR3 reads CASSPSRQKTSGGVNEQYF. CDR3 in DNA: TGTGCCAGCTCACCTTCCCGCCAAAAAACTAGCGGGGGTGTTAACGAGCAGTACTTC.

This chain joins TRBV2 and TRBJ2-7; maybe TRBD2 (5 bases). The CDR3 loop spans 14 amino acids. Trimming cost V 3 bases and J 4 bases, with 13 bases left between them. Germline lookup yields CDR1 SNHLY and CDR2 FYNNEI. CDR3 in DNA: TGTGCCAGCAGTGACCGGAGGTCGTCTTACGAGCAGTACTTC. Its protein product is CASSDRRSSYEQYF.

This chain joins TRBV29-1 and TRBJ2-3; 9 bases map to TRBD2. J gave up 1 base and V 7 bases, and 3 bases lay outside the gene matches. CDR1 and CDR2 from the germline V gene are SQVTM and ANQGSEA. The CDR3 runs to 13 residues. The CDR3 DNA reads as TGCAGCGGAGCGGGGGGAGGCACAGATACGCAGTATTTT. Translation gives CSGAGGGTDTQYF.

The chain joins TRBV6-5 to TRBJ1-3, with a possible D match to TRBD1 (6 bases). CDR1 is MNHEY, CDR2 SVGAGI, per germline. The CDR3 consists of 15 residues. V lost 4 bases, J lost 11 bases, and 21 bases lay in between. CDR3 nucleotides: TGTGCCAGCAGTTTGAACCCAGGGGCGGGTTTCCCCATATATTTT. The encoded protein is CASSLNPGAGFPIYF.

A few counts support this clone. The chain recombines TRBV19 with TRBJ2-5, with 9 nucleotides matching TRBD1. Germline V gene sequence: CDR1 LNHDA, CDR2 SQIVND (reference sequence). This CDR3 is built from 15 residues. Trimming cost V 9 bases and J 4 bases; bases outside gene matches: 12. This CDR3 is CASRGGTGFSETQYF. Here the CDR3 DNA reads TGTGCCAGCAGGGGGGGGACAGGGTTTTCAGAGACCCAGTACTTC.

In DNA, the CDR3 is TGTGCCAGTAGTATAGGCGGACAGGGGTTCTCCACTGGAAACACCATATATTTT. Translated, it gives CASSIGGQGFSTGNTIYF. V usage is TRBV19 and J usage is TRBJ1-3; 9 bases match TRBD1. Germline lookup yields CDR1 LNHDA and CDR2 SQIVND (reference sequence). The CDR3 loop spans 18 amino acids. V shed 1 base and J 2 bases; nucleotides not matched to a gene: 9.

V usage is TRBV18 and J usage is TRBJ2-7; D possibly corresponds to TRBD2 (6 bases). V gave up 3 bases and J gave up 7 bases, with 16 bases separating them. This CDR3 is built from 14 residues. CDR1 and CDR2 from the germline V gene are KGHSH and LQKENI. CDR3 loop: CASSPGGALGEQYF. The CDR3 DNA is TGTGCCAGCTCACCGGGCGGGGCCCTCGGGGAGCAGTACTTC.

The gene calls are TRBV5-4 and TRBJ2-4; 7 bases are a match to TRBD1. Germline-derived CDR1 and CDR2 are SGHNT and YYREEE (reference sequence). The CDR3 length is 15 residues. J gave up 0 bases and V 4 bases, and 4 bases lay outside the gene matches. The CDR3 bases are TGTGCCAGCAGCACAGGGGAACTAGCCAAAAACATTCAGTACTTC. Translation: CASSTGELAKNIQYF.

The chain has TRBV30 and TRBJ2-1; tentative D call: TRBD1 (5 bases). Trimming took off 1 base at V and 6 bases at J, with 7 bases between the two ends. There are 12 residues in the CDR3. Germline V gene sequence: CDR1 GTSNPN, CDR2 SVGIG (reference sequence). The CDR3 loop is CAWSEGRNEQFF. The CDR3 DNA sequence: TGTGCCTGGAGTGAGGGGCGCAATGAGCAGTTCTTC. The whole variable domain, remainder taken from reference TRBV30 and TRBJ2-1, is SQTIHQWPATLVQPVGSPLSLECTVEGTSNPNLYWYRQAAGRGLQLLFYSVGIGQISSEVPQNLSASRPQDRQFILSSKKLLLSDSGFYLCAWSEGRNEQFFGPGTRLTVL.

This chain uses TRBV5-4 with TRBJ2-2; TRBD1 agrees at 10 bases. This CDR3 is built from 15 residues. V lost 4 bases and J lost 7; bases outside the gene matches: 7. Germline values: CDR1 SGHNT, CDR2 YYREEE (reference sequence). CDR3 residues: CASSLGTGEIGELFF. CDR3 nucleotide sequence: TGTGCCAGCAGCCTAGGGACAGGGGAGATCGGGGAGCTGTTTTTT.

V and J are TRBV5-1 and TRBJ2-2; 9 nucleotides match TRBD1. The CDR3 runs 16 residues. The J segment lost 7 bases and the V segment lost 6 bases, leaving 13 bases of the junction unmatched. Germline assignment: CDR1 SGHRS and CDR2 YFSETQ. CDR3: CASKLTTGGPGGELFF. The CDR3 nucleotides read TGCGCCAGCAAGCTAACCACAGGGGGCCCGGGCGGGGAGCTGTTTTTT.

The chain carries TRBV29-1 and TRBJ2-2; D remains unclear. CDR3 size: 13 residues. Per germline, CDR1 SQVTM and CDR2 ANQGSEA. The V end was cut by 4 bases, the J end by 2 bases, with 8 bases between. CDR3 region: CSVGQYNTGELFF. In nucleotides, the CDR3 is TGCAGCGTTGGACAATATAACACCGGGGAGCTGTTTTTT.

This clone was seen once. This chain joins TRBV6-4 and TRBJ2-2; 9 nucleotides line up with TRBD2. This CDR3 comprises 14 residues. V gave up 6 bases and J gave up 5 bases; unmatched junction bases: 4. CDR1 is MRHNA and CDR2 is SNTAGT in the germline V gene. The DNA of the CDR3 is TGTGCCAGCAGCTCTAGCGGGGAAACCGGGGAGCTGTTTTTT. This gives the protein CASSSSGETGELFF.

The rearrangement uses TRBV5-6 and TRBJ2-3, with TRBD1 matching 8 bases. This CDR3 is built from 17 residues. The ends lost 1 base at V and 6 bases at J; junction bases unmatched: 13. Per the germline V gene, CDR1 is SGHDT and CDR2 is YYEEEE. CDR3 bases: TGTGCCAGCAGCTTGTTCGCCCCAGGGGGCGAAAGGGATACGCAGTATTTT. This encodes CASSLFAPGGERDTQYF. The complete variable domain, with remaining parts taken from reference TRBV5-6 and TRBJ2-3, reads DAGVTQSPTHLIKTRGQQVTLRCSPKSGHDTVSWYQQALGQGPQFIFQYYEEEERQRGNFPDRFSGHQFPNYSSELNVNALLLGDSALYLCASSLFAPGGERDTQYFGPGTRLTVL.

This clone was seen only a few times. The chain carries TRBV25-1 and TRBJ1-3; 8 bases are a match to TRBD1. Germline V gene sequence: CDR1 MGHDK, CDR2 SYGVNS. J gave up 0 bases and V 6 bases, and 4 bases lay outside the gene matches. The CDR3 length is 15 residues. CDR3 sequence (DNA): TGTGCCAGCAGGGCCGACAGGGGCTCTGGAAACACCATATATTTT. It specifies CASRADRGSGNTIYF.